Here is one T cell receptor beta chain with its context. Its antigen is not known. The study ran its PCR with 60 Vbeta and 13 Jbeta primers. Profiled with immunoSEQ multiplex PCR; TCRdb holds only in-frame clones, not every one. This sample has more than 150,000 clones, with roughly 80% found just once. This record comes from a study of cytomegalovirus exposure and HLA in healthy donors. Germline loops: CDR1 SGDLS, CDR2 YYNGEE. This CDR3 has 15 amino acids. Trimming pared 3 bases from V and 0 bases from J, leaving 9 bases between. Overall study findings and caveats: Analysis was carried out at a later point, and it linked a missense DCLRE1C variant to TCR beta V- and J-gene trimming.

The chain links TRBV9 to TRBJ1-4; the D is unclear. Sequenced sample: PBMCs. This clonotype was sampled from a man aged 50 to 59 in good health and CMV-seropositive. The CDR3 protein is CASSEYSATNEKLFF. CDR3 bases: TGTGCCAGCAGCGAGTACAGTGCAACTAATGAAAAACTGTTTTTT.